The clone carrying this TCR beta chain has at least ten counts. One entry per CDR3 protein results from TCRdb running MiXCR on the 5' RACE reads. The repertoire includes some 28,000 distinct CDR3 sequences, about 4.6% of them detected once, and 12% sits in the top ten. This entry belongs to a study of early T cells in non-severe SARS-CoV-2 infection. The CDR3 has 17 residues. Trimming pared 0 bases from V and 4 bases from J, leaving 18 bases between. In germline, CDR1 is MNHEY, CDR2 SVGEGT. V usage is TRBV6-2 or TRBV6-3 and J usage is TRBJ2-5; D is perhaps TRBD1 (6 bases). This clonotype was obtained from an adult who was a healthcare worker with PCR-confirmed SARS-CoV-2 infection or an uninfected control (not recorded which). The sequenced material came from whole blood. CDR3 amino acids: CASSYSVGVRGRETQYF. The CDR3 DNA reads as TGTGCCAGCAGTTACTCGGTCGGAGTCAGGGGCCGAGAGACCCAGTACTTC.